Following are 12 T cell receptor beta chains from one sample sequenced in a study of cytomegalovirus exposure and HLA in healthy donors. PCR amplification relied on 60 Vbeta primers (plus 13 Jbeta primers). Libraries were prepared by immunoSEQ multiplex PCR; TCRdb keeps only in-frame clonotypes and omits some of them. The repertoire holds around 130,000 clones, roughly 80% seen once, with 4% to 4.5% in the top ten. The sample comprised PBMCs. These receptor sequences come from a woman aged 40 to 50 in good health and CMV-seronegative.

V usage is TRBV19 and J usage is TRBJ2-7, with 7 bases that match TRBD2. The CDR3 has 13 residues. CDR1 and CDR2 (germline): LNHDA, SQIVND (reference sequence). Trimming at V came to 5 bases and at J to 5 bases, leaving 6 bases not matched to a gene. The chain's CDR3 is CASSPRLANEQYF. As DNA, the CDR3 is TGTGCCAGTAGTCCCAGACTAGCAAACGAGCAGTACTTC.

The genes are TRBV5-4 and TRBJ1-4, with 9 positions matching TRBD1. Trimming removed 4 bases from V and 6 bases from J; junction bases left unmatched: 4. The CDR3 length is 14 residues. Germline V gene lookup returns CDR1 SGHNT and CDR2 YYREEE (reference sequence). The CDR3 DNA sequence: TGTGCCAGCAGCACATGGACAGGGGATGAAAAACTGTTTTTT. Translating gives CASSTWTGDEKLFF.

The chain recombines TRBV4-3 with TRBJ2-3, with TRBD2 identical over 9 bases. The CDR3 loop spans 15 amino acids. The germline gives CDR1 LGHNA, CDR2 YSLEER. V lost 1 base and J lost 10; bases outside the gene matches: 9. This CDR3 reads CASSQALTGLAAQYF. CDR3 nucleotide sequence: TGCGCCAGCAGCCAAGCCCTTACGGGACTAGCTGCGCAGTATTTT.

V is TRBV11-1 and J is TRBJ2-7, with a tentative D call TRBD2 (6 bases). Deletions cut 5 bases from V and 2 bases from J, with 19 bases between. The CDR3 loop spans 16 amino acids. Germline CDR1 is SGHAT and CDR2 is FQDESV (reference sequence). The CDR3 protein is CASSQTGLSGTYEQYF. In DNA form, the CDR3 reads TGTGCCAGCAGCCAGACCGGACTATCCGGGACCTACGAGCAGTACTTC.

The CDR3 DNA follows: TGTGCCAGCAGCCTCATGGGACTCTCTGGAAACACCATATATTTT. It specifies CASSLMGLSGNTIYF. J is TRBJ1-3 and V is TRBV9; D is possibly TRBD1 (5 bases). The CDR3 extends over 15 amino acids. Germline V gene data show CDR1 as SGDLS and CDR2 as YYNGEE. V was clipped by 4 bases and J by 0 bases, with 11 bases between them. The whole variable domain, remainder taken from reference TRBV9 and TRBJ1-3, is DSGVTQTPKHLITATGQRVTLRCSPRSGDLSVYWYQQSLDQGLQFLIQYYNGEERAKGNILERFSAQQFPDLHSELNLSSLELGDSALYFCASSLMGLSGNTIYFGEGSWLTVV.

V gene TRBV28 combines with J gene TRBJ2-7, with TRBD1 identical over 11 bases. J lost 2 bases, V lost 2 bases, and 2 bases had no gene match. The germline V gene encodes CDR1 MDHEN and CDR2 SYDVKM. The CDR3 has 15 residues. The DNA of the CDR3 is TGTGCCAGCAGTTTACCGGGACAGGGGGCCTACGAGCAGTACTTC. It yields the protein CASSLPGQGAYEQYF.

The chain joins TRBV5-6 to TRBJ1-6; possibly TRBD1 for D (6 bases). Germline V lookup: CDR1 SGHDT, CDR2 YYEEEE. The CDR3 is made up of 15 amino acids. V was trimmed by 4 bases and J by 6 bases, leaving 14 bases between them. CDR3 nucleotide sequence: TGTGCCAGCAGCCCATGGACAGACCTTAATTCACCCCTCCACTTT. It specifies CASSPWTDLNSPLHF.

The CDR3 DNA is TGTGCCAGCAGCTTAGCTAGCGGGGGAGGTGAGCAGTACTTC. Its protein product is CASSLASGGGEQYF. The rearrangement joins TRBV11-2 to TRBJ2-7; 10 nucleotides align to TRBD2. There are 14 residues in the CDR3. The trim removed 1 base at V and 7 bases at J, leaving 4 bases unmatched. Germline values: CDR1 SGHAT, CDR2 FQNNGV.

The V call is TRBV7-8, the J call TRBJ1-2; no firm D call. V lost 1 base, J lost 3 bases, and 12 bases lay in between. This CDR3 comprises 15 residues. Germline assignment: CDR1 SGHVS and CDR2 FQNEAQ. The DNA of the CDR3 is TGTGCCAGCAGCTTAGAGGCAGGCGGGGACTATGGCTACACCTTC. Translating gives CASSLEAGGDYGYTF.

The chain couples TRBV4-3 to TRBJ1-1; tentatively, D is TRBD1 (6 bases). V lost 0 bases and J 2 bases, leaving 16 bases between the germline ends. CDR3 length: 17 residues. The germline V gene encodes CDR1 LGHNA and CDR2 YSLEER. The CDR3: CASSQDFLQTGNTEAFF. Here the CDR3 DNA reads TGCGCCAGCAGCCAAGATTTCCTTCAGACAGGTAACACTGAAGCTTTCTTT.

The chain is built from TRBV11-3 and TRBJ2-7; a possible D gene is TRBD2 (5 bases). Deletions cut 5 bases from V and 1 base from J, with 9 bases between. The CDR3 is made up of 13 amino acids. Germline V CDR1 and CDR2: SGHNT, YENEEA. In nucleotides, the CDR3 is TGTGCCAGCAGCGTCGGCGGGTCCTACGAGCAGTACTTC. This sequence encodes CASSVGGSYEQYF.

In this sample, this clone turned up once. The CDR3 DNA follows: TGTGCCATCAGTGAAGGGCGGGGGGGTACGGATACGCAGTATTTT. It translates to CAISEGRGGTDTQYF. The rearrangement links TRBV10-3 to TRBJ2-3; 9 bases agree with TRBD2. This CDR3 is 15 amino acids long. The germline V gene has CDR1 ENHRY and CDR2 SYGVKD. Trimming at V came to 3 bases and at J to 6 bases, leaving 7 bases not matched to a gene.